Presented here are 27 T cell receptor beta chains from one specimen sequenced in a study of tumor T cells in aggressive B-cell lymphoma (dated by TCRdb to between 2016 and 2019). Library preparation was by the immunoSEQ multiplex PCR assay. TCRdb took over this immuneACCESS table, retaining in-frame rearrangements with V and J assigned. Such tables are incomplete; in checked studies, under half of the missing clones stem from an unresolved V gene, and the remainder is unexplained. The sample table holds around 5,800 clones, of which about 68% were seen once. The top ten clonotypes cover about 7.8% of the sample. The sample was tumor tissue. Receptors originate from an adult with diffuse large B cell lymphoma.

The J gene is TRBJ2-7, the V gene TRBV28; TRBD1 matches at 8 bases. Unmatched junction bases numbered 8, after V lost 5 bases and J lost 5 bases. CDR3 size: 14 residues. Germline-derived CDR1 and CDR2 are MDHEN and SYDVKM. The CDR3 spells CASSPWTGPHEQYF. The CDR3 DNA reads TGTGCCAGCAGTCCCTGGACAGGGCCCCACGAGCAGTACTTC.

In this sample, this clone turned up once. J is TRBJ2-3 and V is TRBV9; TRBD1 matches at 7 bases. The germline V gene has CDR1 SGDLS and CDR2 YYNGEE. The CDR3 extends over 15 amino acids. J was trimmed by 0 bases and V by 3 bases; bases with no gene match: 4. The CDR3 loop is CASSAEGASTDTQYF. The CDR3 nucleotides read TGTGCCAGCAGCGCAGAGGGGGCAAGCACAGATACGCAGTATTTT.

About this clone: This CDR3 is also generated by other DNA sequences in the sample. CDR3 residues: CASSSPGTGRNEQYF. In DNA form, the CDR3 reads TGTGCCAGCAGTTCCCCCGGGACAGGTAGAAACGAGCAGTACTTC. The rearrangement joins TRBV6-5 to TRBJ2-7; 8 bases map to TRBD1. The length of the CDR3 is 15 residues. The V gene end was trimmed by 4 bases and the J gene end by 5 bases; junction bases not matched to a gene: 10. Germline V gene sequence: CDR1 MNHEY, CDR2 SVGAGI.

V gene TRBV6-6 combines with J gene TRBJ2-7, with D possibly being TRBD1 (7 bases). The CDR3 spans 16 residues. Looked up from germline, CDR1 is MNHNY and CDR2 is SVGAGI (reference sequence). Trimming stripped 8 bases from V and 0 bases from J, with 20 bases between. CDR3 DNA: TGTGCCAGCGCCCGCCCCAGGGGGGCGTCCTCCTACGAGCAGTACTTC. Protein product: CASARPRGASSYEQYF.

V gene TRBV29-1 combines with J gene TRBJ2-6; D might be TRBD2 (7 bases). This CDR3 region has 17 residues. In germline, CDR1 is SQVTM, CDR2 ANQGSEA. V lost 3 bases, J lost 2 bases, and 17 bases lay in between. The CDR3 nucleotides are TGCAGCGTTGAGATGGGACGGGGGGCTCCTGGGGCCAACGTCCTGACTTTC. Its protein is CSVEMGRGAPGANVLTF.

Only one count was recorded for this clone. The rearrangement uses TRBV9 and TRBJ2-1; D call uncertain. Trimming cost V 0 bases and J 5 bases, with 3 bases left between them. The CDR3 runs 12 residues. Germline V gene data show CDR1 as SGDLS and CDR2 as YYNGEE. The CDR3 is CASSVEHNEQFF. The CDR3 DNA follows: TGTGCCAGCAGCGTAGAGCACAATGAGCAGTTCTTC.

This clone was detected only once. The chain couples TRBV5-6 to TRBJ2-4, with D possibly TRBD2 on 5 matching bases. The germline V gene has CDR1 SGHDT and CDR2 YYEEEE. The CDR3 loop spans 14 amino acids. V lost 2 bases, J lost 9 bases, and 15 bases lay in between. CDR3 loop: CASSFLTISGIQYF. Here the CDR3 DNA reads TGTGCCAGCAGCTTCCTGACGATCAGCGGCATTCAGTACTTC.

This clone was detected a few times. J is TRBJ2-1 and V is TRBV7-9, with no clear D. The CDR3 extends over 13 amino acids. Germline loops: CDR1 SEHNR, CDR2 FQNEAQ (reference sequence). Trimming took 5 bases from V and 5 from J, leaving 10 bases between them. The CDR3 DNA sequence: TGTGCCAGCAGCCTCCCCCCCCACAATGAGCAGTTCTTC. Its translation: CASSLPPHNEQFF.

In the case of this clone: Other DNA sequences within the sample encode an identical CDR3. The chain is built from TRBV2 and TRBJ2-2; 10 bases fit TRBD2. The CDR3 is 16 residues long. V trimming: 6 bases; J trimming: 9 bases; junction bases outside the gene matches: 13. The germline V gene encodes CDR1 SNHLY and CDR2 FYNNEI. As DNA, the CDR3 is TGTGCCAGCAGCGAGGGACTAGCGACAACCCGACGGGAGCTGTTTTTT. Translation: CASSEGLATTRRELFF.

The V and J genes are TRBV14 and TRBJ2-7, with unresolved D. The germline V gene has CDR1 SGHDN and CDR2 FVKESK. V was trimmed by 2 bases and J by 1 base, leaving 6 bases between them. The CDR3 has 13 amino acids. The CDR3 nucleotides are TGTGCCAGCAGCCAATTTGCGTCCTACGAGCAGTACTTC. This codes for CASSQFASYEQYF.

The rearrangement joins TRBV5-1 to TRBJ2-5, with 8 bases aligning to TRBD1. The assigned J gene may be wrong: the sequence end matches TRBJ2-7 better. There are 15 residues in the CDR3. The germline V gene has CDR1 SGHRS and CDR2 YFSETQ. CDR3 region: CASSLAPGGWYEQYF. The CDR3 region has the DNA TGCGCCAGCAGCTTGGCTCCAGGGGGCTGGTACGAGCAGTACTTC.

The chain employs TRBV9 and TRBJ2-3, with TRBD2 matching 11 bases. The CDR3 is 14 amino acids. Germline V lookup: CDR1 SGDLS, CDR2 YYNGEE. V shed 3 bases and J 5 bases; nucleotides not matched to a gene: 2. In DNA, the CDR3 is TGTGCCAGCAGCGCCCTAGCGGGAGGAGATACGCAGTATTTT. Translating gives CASSALAGGDTQYF.

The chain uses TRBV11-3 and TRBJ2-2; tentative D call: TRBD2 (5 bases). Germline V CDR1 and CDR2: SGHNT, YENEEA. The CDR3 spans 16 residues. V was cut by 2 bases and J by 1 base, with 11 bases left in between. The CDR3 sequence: CASSLRTGLNTGELFF. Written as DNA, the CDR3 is TGTGCCAGCAGCTTAAGAACGGGATTGAACACCGGGGAGCTGTTTTTT. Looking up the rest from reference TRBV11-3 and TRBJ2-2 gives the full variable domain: EAGVVQSPRYKIIEKKQPVAFWCNPISGHNTLYWYLQNLGQGPELLIRYENEEAVDDSQLPKDRFSAERLKGVDSTLKIQPAELGDSAVYLCASSLRTGLNTGELFFGEGSRLTVL.

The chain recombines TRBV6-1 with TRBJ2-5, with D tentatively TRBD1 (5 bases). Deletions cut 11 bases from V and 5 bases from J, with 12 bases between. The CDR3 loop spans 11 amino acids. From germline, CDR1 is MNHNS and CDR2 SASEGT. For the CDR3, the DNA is TGTGCCTTCAGGGTGGGTGAGACCCAGTACTTC. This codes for CAFRVGETQYF.

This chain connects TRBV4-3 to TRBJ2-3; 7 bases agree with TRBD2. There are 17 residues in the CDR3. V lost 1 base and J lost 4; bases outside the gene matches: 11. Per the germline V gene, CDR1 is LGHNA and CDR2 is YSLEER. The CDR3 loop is CASSQGLAYTLADTQYF. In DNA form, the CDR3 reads TGCGCCAGCAGCCAAGGACTAGCATATACCTTGGCAGATACGCAGTATTTT.

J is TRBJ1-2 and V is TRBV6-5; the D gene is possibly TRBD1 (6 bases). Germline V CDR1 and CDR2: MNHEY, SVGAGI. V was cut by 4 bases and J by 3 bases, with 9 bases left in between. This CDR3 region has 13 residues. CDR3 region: CASSSYRDYGYTF. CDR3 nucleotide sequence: TGTGCCAGCAGTTCCTACAGGGACTATGGCTACACCTTC.

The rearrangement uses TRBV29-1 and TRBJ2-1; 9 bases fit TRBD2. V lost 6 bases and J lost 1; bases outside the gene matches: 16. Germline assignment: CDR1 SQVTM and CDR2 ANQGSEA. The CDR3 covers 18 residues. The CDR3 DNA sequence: TGCAGCGTCTTCGGACTAGCGAGGGAAAAAGGGTCCTACAATGAGCAGTTCTTC. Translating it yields CSVFGLAREKGSYNEQFF.

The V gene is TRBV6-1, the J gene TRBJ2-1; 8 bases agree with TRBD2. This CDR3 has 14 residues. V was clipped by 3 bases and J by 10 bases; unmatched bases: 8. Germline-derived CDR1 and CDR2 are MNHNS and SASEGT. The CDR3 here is CASSDLAGVGEQFF. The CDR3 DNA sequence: TGTGCCAGCAGTGATCTAGCGGGCGTTGGGGAGCAGTTCTTC.

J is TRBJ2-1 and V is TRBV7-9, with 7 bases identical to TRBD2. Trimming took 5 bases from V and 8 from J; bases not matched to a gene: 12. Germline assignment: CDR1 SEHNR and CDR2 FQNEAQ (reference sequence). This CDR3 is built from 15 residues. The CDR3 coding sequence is TGTGCCAGCAGCCTCGGACTAGTGGCGTTCGATGAGCAGTTCTTC. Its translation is CASSLGLVAFDEQFF.

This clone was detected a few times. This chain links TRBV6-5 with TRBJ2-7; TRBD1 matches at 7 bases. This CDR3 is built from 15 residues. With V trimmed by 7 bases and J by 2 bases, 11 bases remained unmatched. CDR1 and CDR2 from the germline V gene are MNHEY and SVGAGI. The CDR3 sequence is CASTLTGTATYEQYF. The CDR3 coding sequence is TGTGCCAGCACCCTAACCGGGACAGCAACCTACGAGCAGTACTTC.

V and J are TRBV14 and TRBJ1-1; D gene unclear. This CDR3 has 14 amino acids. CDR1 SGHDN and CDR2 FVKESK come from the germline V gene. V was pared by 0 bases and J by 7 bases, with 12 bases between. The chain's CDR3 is CASSQDLVQSEAFF. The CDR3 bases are TGTGCCAGCAGCCAAGATCTCGTACAGAGTGAAGCTTTCTTT.

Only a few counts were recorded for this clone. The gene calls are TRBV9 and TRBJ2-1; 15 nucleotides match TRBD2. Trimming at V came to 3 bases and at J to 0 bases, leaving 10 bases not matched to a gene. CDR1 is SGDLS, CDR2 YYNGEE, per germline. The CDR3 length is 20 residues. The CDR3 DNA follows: TGTGCCAGCAGCGCGACCCCGGGACTAGCGGGAGGAACCTCCTACAATGAGCAGTTCTTC. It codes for CASSATPGLAGGTSYNEQFF.

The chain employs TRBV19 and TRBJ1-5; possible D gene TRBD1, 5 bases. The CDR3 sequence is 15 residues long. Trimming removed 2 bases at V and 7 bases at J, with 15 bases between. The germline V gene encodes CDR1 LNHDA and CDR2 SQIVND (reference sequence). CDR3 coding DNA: TGTGCCAGTAGTATATCCGCCAGGGCCGTCCAGCCCCAGCATTTT. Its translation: CASSISARAVQPQHF. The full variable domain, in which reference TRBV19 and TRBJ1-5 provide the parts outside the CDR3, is DGGITQSPKYLFRKEGQNVTLSCEQNLNHDAMYWYRQDPGQGLRLIYYSQIVNDFQKGDIAEGYSVSREKKESFPLTVTSAQKNPTAFYLCASSISARAVQPQHFGDGTRLSIL.

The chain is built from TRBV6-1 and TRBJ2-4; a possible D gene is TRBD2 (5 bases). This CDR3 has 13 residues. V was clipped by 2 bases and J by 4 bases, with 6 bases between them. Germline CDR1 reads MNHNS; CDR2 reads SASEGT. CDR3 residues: CASSESGKNIQYF. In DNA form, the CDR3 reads TGTGCCAGCAGTGAAAGCGGTAAAAACATTCAGTACTTC.

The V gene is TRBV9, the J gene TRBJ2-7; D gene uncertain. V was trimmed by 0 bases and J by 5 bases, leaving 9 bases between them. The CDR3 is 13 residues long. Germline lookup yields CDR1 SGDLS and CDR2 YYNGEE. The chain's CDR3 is CASSVGAENEQYF. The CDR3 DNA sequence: TGTGCCAGCAGCGTAGGTGCGGAAAACGAGCAGTACTTC.

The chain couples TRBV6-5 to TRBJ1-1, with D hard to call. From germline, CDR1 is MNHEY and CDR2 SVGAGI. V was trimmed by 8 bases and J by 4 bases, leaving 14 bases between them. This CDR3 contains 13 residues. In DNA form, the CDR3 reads TGTGCCAGCTCTTACGATAGAGGCACTGAAGCTTTCTTT. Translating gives CASSYDRGTEAFF.

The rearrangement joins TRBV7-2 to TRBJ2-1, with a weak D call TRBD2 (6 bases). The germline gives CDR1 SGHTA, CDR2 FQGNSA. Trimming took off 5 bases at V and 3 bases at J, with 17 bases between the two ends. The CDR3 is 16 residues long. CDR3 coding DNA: TGTGCCAGCAGCCCCATCGGGGCGGGACTCTACAATGAGCAGTTCTTC. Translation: CASSPIGAGLYNEQFF.